The 8 T cell receptor beta chains presented below share a single source sample, sequenced in a study of OX40 agonist ivuxolimab in advanced cancers. Some clones are missing from TCRdb's copy, which holds only in-frame ones; the method was immunoSEQ multiplex PCR. Here the sample spans around 59,000 clones, 80% to 90% being singletons. The material was CD4+ or CD8+ T cells sorted from blood, obtained in a trial of the OX40 agonist ivuxolimab. The receptors originated from an adult with an advanced solid tumor such as melanoma, head and neck, liver or kidney cancer.

V usage is TRBV6-1 and J usage is TRBJ2-7; D is unclear. The CDR3 extends over 11 amino acids. Trimming cost V 4 bases and J 4 bases, with 5 bases left between them. Germline loops: CDR1 MNHNS, CDR2 SASEGT. The CDR3 nucleotides read TGTGCCAGCAGTGTGGGATACGAGCAGTACGTC. It codes for CASSVGYEQYV.

This chain connects TRBV19 to TRBJ2-5, with 9 bases matching TRBD1. This CDR3 is built from 14 residues. Germline trimming cut 5 bases from V and 3 bases from J; bases unmatched to any gene: 4. Germline CDR1 LNHDA, CDR2 SQIVND (reference sequence). For the CDR3, the DNA is TGTGCCAGTAGTGCCGGGACAGGGAAAGAGACCCAGTACTTC. Its protein product is CASSAGTGKETQYF.

V gene TRBV19 combines with J gene TRBJ2-7; 9 nucleotides match TRBD1. Germline V gives CDR1 LNHDA, CDR2 SQIVND (reference sequence). CDR3 length: 14 amino acids. Unmatched junction bases numbered 6, after V lost 6 bases and J lost 3 bases. CDR3 nucleotide sequence: TGTGCCAGTAGCCCCGGGACAGGGAACTACGAGCAGTACTTC. Residues: CASSPGTGNYEQYF.

CDR3: CASSPDPDRESPLHF. As DNA, the CDR3 is TGTGCCAGCAGCCCGGACCCTGACAGGGAATCACCCCTCCACTTT. V gene TRBV7-6 combines with J gene TRBJ1-6, with TRBD1 matching over 7 bases. The germline gives CDR1 SGHVS, CDR2 FNYEAQ. V was clipped by 5 bases and J by 10 bases; unmatched bases: 11. This CDR3 has 15 residues.

The chain couples TRBV7-2 to TRBJ2-7, with no clear D. The CDR3 covers 15 residues. Germline CDR1 reads SGHTA; CDR2 reads FQGNSA. V was cut by 0 bases and J by 0 bases, with 9 bases left in between. This CDR3 reads CASSLAAGSSYEQYF. CDR3 nucleotide sequence: TGTGCCAGCAGCTTAGCGGCCGGCAGCTCCTACGAGCAGTACTTC.

V and J are TRBV11-2 and TRBJ2-2, with no clear D. The ends were cut back, 2 bases at V and 5 bases at J, with 9 bases in the middle. This CDR3 has 14 amino acids. Germline CDR1 SGHAT, CDR2 FQNNGV. The CDR3: CASSLRTVTGELFF. CDR3 DNA: TGTGCCAGCAGCTTACGGACGGTGACCGGGGAGCTGTTTTTT.

The rearrangement uses TRBV19 and TRBJ1-5; D unresolved. Looked up from germline, CDR1 is LNHDA and CDR2 is SQIVND (reference sequence). V gave up 7 bases and J gave up 7 bases, with 11 bases separating them. The CDR3 contains 12 residues. Written as DNA, the CDR3 is TGTGCCAGTAAGTCTGGAGGGCAGCCCCAGCATTTT. It yields the protein CASKSGGQPQHF.

V is TRBV9 and J is TRBJ1-2; 7 nucleotides match TRBD1. The CDR3 is 13 residues long. Germline lookup yields CDR1 SGDLS and CDR2 YYNGEE. V trimming: 4 bases; J trimming: 4 bases; junction bases outside the gene matches: 4. This chain's CDR3 is CASSNGDSYGYTF. Written as DNA, the CDR3 is TGTGCCAGCAGCAACGGGGACAGCTATGGCTACACCTTC.